This T cell receptor (beta chain) was captured in a study of T cell repertoires in cytomegalovirus infection. Study summary: HLA-B-restricted CMV epitopes that are well studied, plus recently identified HLA-C-restricted ones, were used by the study. Indications of both CMV infection and matching HLA type were provided by public TCR beta signatures. The study's findings and limits: Dominating the ex vivo response were HLA-C-restricted CMV-specific TCR beta clonotypes.

Details on this clonotype: Antigen unknown. A much larger clone lies a single base off, so this may be a read error.

This CDR3 is built from 16 residues. Germline CDR1 SGHVS, CDR2 FQNEAQ. TCRdb itself ran the reads through MiXCR, one entry per CDR3 protein. This table has approximately 220,000 distinct CDR3 sequences, around 35% appearing once. The clonotype comes from a human donor in good health (CMV status not recorded). Some clones in this sample may be carry-over from other donors' samples. Source: CD8+ T cells from cultured PBMCs, taken from culture after CMV antigen stimulation. V and J are TRBV7-8 and TRBJ2-3; 12 bases agree with TRBD2. The CDR3 reads CDSSLGLAGITDTQYF. The CDR3 region has the DNA TGTGACAGCAGCTTAGGACTAGCGGGGATCACAGATACGCAGTATTTT.